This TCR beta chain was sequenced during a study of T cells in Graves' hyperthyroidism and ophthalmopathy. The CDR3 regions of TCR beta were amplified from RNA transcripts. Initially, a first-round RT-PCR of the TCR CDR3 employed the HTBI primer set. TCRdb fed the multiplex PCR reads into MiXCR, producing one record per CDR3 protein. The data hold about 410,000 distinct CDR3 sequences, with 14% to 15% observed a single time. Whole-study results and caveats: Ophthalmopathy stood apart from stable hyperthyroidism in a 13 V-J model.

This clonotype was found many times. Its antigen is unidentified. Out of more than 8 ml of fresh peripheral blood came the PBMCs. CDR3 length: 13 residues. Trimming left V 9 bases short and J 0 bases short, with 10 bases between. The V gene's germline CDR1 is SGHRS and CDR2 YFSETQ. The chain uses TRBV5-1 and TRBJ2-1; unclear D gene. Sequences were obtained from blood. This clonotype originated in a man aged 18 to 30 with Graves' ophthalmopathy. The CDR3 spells CATAESSYNEQFF. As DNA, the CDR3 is TGCGCCACGGCGGAGAGCTCCTACAATGAGCAGTTCTTC.